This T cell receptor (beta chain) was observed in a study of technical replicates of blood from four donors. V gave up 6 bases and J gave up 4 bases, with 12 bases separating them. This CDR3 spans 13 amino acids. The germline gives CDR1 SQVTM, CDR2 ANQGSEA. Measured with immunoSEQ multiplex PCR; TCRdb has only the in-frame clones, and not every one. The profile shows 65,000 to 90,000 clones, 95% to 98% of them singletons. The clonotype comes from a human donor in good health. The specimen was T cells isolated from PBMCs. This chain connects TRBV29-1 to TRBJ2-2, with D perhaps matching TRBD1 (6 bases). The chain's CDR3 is CSVTQGSTGELFF. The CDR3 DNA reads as TGCAGCGTGACTCAGGGGAGCACCGGGGAGCTGTTTTTT.